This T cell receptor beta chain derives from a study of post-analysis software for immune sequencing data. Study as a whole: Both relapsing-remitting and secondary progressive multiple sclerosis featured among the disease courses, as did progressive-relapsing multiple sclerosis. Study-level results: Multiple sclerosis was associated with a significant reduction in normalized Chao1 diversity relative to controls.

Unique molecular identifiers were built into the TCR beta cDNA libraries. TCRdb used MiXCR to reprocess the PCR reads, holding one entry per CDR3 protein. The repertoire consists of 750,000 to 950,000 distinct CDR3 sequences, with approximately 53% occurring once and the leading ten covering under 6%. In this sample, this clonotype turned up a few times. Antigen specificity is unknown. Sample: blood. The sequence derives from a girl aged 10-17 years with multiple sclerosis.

For the CDR3, the DNA is TGCGCCAGCAGTCCTGAGGTTTTTCAAGAGACCCAGTACTTC. It translates to CASSPEVFQETQYF. The chain uses TRBV5-1 and TRBJ2-5; D gene ambiguous. The ends were cut back, 5 bases at V and 2 bases at J, with 13 bases in the middle. The CDR3 totals 14 residues. From germline, CDR1 is SGHRS and CDR2 YFSETQ.